A single TCR beta chain is shown here with its context. Other DNA sequences of this sample code for an identical CDR3. Subsets obtained from CD4+ cells comprised CD45RA+ naive and CD45RA-negative memory cells. The data originate from a study of shared clonotypes between healthy human individuals. Germline V gene sequence: CDR1 SGHRS, CDR2 YFSETQ. The CDR3 is 15 residues long. V lost 0 bases, J lost 3 bases, and 2 bases stayed unmatched. The table came from immunoSEQ multiplex PCR; TCRdb's copy has only in-frame clones and leaves some out. Counted here are around 1.1 million clones, about 84% occurring once; the ten biggest clones make up around 0.61%.

This chain joins TRBV5-1 and TRBJ2-1, with 8 bases that match TRBD2. The specimen sequenced was memory CD4+ T cells from PBMCs. Subset described: CD45RA-negative fraction. The TCR sequence derives from a man between 18 and 29 years old in good health. Some clones in this sample may be carry-over from other donors' samples. CDR3 coding DNA: TGCGCCAGCAGCTTGGGACTAGCGTTCTACAATGAGCAGTTCTTC. Its translation: CASSLGLAFYNEQFF.